The clone carrying this TCR beta chain came up a few times. The antigen is unknown. In the PCR, 60 Vbeta and 13 Jbeta primers were used. The assay was immunoSEQ multiplex PCR, and TCRdb's table has in-frame clones only and misses some. The sample lists around 110,000 clones, around 10% seen once, with 3% in the top ten. The data stem from a study of cytomegalovirus exposure and HLA in healthy donors. General study results and limits: The only immune exposure information that was available was CMV serostatus.

The CDR3 extends over 14 amino acids. The trim removed 5 bases at V and 4 bases at J, leaving 5 bases unmatched. CDR1 and CDR2 (germline): SGHAT, FQNNGV. The chain links TRBV11-2 to TRBJ1-2; 9 nucleotides match TRBD1. The sequencing sample was made of PBMCs. The sequence was collected from a man younger than 45 in good health and CMV-seronegative. The DNA of the CDR3 is TGTGCCAGCAGCCCCGGGACAGGGTTCTATGGCTACACCTTC. This encodes CASSPGTGFYGYTF. The whole variable domain, filled in from reference TRBV11-2 and TRBJ1-2, reads EAGVAQSPRYKIIEKRQSVAFWCNPISGHATLYWYQQILGQGPKLLIQFQNNGVVDDSQLPKDRFSAERLKGVDSTLKIQPAKLEDSAVYLCASSPGTGFYGYTFGSGTRLTVV.